This passage covers 10 T cell receptor beta chains from one sample sequenced in a study of T cell responses to AZD1222 COVID-19 vaccine. Sequencing was performed with immunoSEQ multiplex PCR; in TCRdb, only in-frame clones are kept and a portion is missing. Among 150,000 or so clones listed, about 90% were seen once. The specimen was peripheral blood, collected 28 days after the second AZD1222 dose. These receptors originate from an adult who received the AZD1222 COVID-19 vaccine.

The gene calls are TRBV27 and TRBJ1-4; 8 bases map to TRBD1. Losses at the gene ends were 5 bases for V and 10 bases for J; bases not matched to a gene: 9. CDR1 MNHEY and CDR2 SMNVEV come from the germline V gene (reference sequence). The CDR3 consists of 14 residues. In nucleotides, the CDR3 is TGTGCCAGCAGTCCAAGCACCACAGGGGGAAAACTGTTTTTT. Its protein product is CASSPSTTGGKLFF.

V is TRBV10-3 and J is TRBJ1-5; D is undetermined. Germline V gene lookup returns CDR1 ENHRY and CDR2 SYGVKD. V dropped 3 bases and J dropped 4 bases, with 4 bases sitting between them. This CDR3 contains 12 residues. The CDR3 region is CAISDRNQPQHF. CDR3 nucleotide sequence: TGTGCCATCAGTGACCGAAATCAGCCCCAGCATTTT.

V gene TRBV29-1 combines with J gene TRBJ1-6; D ambiguous. The CDR3 is 14 amino acids. Trimming took off 8 bases at V and 5 bases at J, with 16 bases between the two ends. CDR1 is SQVTM and CDR2 is ANQGSEA in the germline V gene. Written as DNA, the CDR3 is TGCAGCACCCCCCGCTCAGGTGATAATTCACCCCTCCACTTT. Its translation: CSTPRSGDNSPLHF.

The J gene is TRBJ1-6, the V gene TRBV7-9; tentatively, D is TRBD1 (5 bases). This CDR3 has 16 amino acids. Per germline, CDR1 SEHNR and CDR2 FQNEAQ (reference sequence). The V and J ends lost 2 bases and 7 bases respectively, with 15 bases between them. The CDR3 loop reads CASSLSGREGNSPLHF. Here the CDR3 DNA reads TGTGCCAGCAGCTTATCTGGCAGGGAGGGGAATTCACCCCTCCACTTT.

The rearrangement joins TRBV6-5 to TRBJ2-1; 10 positions match TRBD2. The J segment lost 5 bases and the V segment lost 0 bases, leaving 4 bases of the junction unmatched. The CDR3 runs 16 residues. Germline-derived CDR1 and CDR2 are MNHEY and SVGAGI. Written as DNA, the CDR3 is TGTGCCAGCAGTTACTCGGCTAGCGGGGGACACAATGAGCAGTTCTTC. It encodes CASSYSASGGHNEQFF.

The chain has TRBV19 and TRBJ1-2; 9 bases fit TRBD1. From germline, CDR1 is LNHDA and CDR2 SQIVND (reference sequence). The V segment lost 6 bases and the J segment 4 bases; nucleotides outside the gene matches: 3. This CDR3 spans 13 amino acids. The CDR3 DNA follows: TGTGCCAGTAGGCGGACAGGGGCCTATGGCTACACCTTC. The encoded protein is CASRRTGAYGYTF.

V and J are TRBV5-6 and TRBJ2-7; D not resolved. CDR3 length: 12 residues. Germline loops: CDR1 SGHDT, CDR2 YYEEEE. Between the trimmed V and J ends, which lost 7 bases and 3 bases, there was a span of 11 bases. Here the CDR3 DNA reads TGTGCCAGCCAGAACGGGTACTACGAGCAGTACTTC. This codes for CASQNGYYEQYF.

The chain uses TRBV5-3 and TRBJ1-6; D ambiguous. TRBV5-3 is filed as an ORF, its function uncertain. This CDR3 comprises 22 residues. Trimming shortened V by 4 bases and J by 7 bases, and 36 bases separated the two germline ends. CDR3 nucleotide sequence: TGTGCCAGAAGCCCGCAATCAAAACAGATGTATAGCGTTCGGGATAGGAATTCACCCCTCCACTTT. This codes for CARSPQSKQMYSVRDRNSPLHF.

CDR3 sequence (DNA): TGTGCCAGTAGTCCCGACTCCTCCTACAATGAGCAGTTCTTC. Protein product: CASSPDSSYNEQFF. The rearrangement links TRBV19 to TRBJ2-1; no clear D. This CDR3 contains 14 residues. Trimming took 5 bases from V and 0 from J, leaving 8 bases between them. Germline V gene lookup returns CDR1 LNHDA and CDR2 SQIVND (reference sequence).

J is TRBJ1-1 and V is TRBV6-2 or TRBV6-3, with D tentatively TRBD1 (6 bases). The V end was cut by 5 bases, the J end by 4 bases, with 11 bases between. Germline V gene data show CDR1 as MNHEY and CDR2 as SVGEGT. The length of the CDR3 is 13 residues. The DNA for the CDR3 is TGTGCCAGCAGTCGGGGGGCGGGCACTGAAGCTTTCTTT. As protein: CASSRGAGTEAFF.